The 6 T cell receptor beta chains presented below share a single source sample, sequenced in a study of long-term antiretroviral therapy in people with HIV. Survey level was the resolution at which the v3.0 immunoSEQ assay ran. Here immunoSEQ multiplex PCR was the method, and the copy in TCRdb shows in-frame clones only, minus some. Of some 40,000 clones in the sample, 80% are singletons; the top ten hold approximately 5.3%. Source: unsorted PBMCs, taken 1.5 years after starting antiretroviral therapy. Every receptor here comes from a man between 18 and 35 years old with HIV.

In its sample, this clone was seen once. CDR3 in amino acids: CASGLPQRTYEQYF. As DNA, the CDR3 is TGTGCTAGTGGTTTGCCGCAGCGTACCTACGAGCAGTACTTC. V is TRBV12-5 and J is TRBJ2-7, with no clear D. The CDR3 contains 14 residues. Germline V CDR1 and CDR2: LGHNT, FRNRAP. V was trimmed by 2 bases and J by 2 bases, leaving 10 bases between them.

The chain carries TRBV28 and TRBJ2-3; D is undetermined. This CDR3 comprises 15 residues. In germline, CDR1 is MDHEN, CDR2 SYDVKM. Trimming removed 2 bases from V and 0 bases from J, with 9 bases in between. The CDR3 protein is CASSLVQASTDTQYF. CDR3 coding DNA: TGTGCCAGCAGTTTAGTGCAGGCTAGCACAGATACGCAGTATTTT. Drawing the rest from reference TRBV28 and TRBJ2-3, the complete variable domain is DVKVTQSSRYLVKRTGEKVFLECVQDMDHENMFWYRQDPGLGLRLIYFSYDVKMKEKGDIPEGYSVSREKKERFSLILESASTNQTSMYLCASSLVQASTDTQYFGPGTRLTVL.

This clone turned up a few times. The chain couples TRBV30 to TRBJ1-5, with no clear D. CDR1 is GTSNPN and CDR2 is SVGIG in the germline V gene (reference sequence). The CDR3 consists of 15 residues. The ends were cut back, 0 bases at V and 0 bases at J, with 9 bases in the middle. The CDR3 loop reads CAWSVPQNSNQPQHF. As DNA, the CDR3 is TGTGCCTGGAGTGTACCACAGAATAGCAATCAGCCCCAGCATTTT.

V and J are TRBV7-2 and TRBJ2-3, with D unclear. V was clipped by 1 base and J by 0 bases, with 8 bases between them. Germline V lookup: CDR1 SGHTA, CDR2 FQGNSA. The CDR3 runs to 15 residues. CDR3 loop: CASSLGRSSTDTQYF. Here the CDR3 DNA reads TGTGCCAGCAGCTTAGGACGATCTAGCACAGATACGCAGTATTTT.

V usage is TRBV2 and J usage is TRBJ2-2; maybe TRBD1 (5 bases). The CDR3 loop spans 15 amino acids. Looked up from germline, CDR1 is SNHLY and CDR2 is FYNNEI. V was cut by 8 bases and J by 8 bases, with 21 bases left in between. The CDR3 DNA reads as TGTGCCAGCTGGGGCAGCGAAACCCCGAGGGGGGAGCTGTTTTTT. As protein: CASWGSETPRGELFF.

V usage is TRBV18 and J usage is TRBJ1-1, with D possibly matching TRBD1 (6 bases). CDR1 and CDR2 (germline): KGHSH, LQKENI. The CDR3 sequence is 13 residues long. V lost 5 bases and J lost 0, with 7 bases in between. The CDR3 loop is CASSGGLNTEAFF. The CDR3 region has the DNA TGTGCCAGCTCAGGGGGCTTGAACACTGAAGCTTTCTTT.